Shown below are 5 T cell receptor beta chains from a single sample sequenced in a study of CD8+ T cells in alopecia areata (dated by TCRdb to 2016 to 2019). The treatment or condition label on this specimen signifies: oral pan-JAK inhibitor, 5-10 mg twice daily. Library generation was performed with the immunoSEQ multiplex PCR assay. RNA was extracted from all samples and reverse transcribed into cDNA as template for TCR sequencing. This immuneACCESS table, as held by TCRdb, lists in-frame sequences with V and J called but not all clones. Of the missing ones, under half trace to an unresolved V gene in checked studies; the others have no known cause. The sample includes 200,000 to 250,000 clones, with 30% to 40% observed a single time. Together, the top ten hold roughly 0.5% of the sample. Specimen: CD4+ T cells sorted from blood, collected at approximately week 34, from a patient treated with tofacitinib. These receptors came from a human donor with alopecia areata.

The genes are TRBV18 and TRBJ2-2; D not certain. Trimming took 3 bases from V and 1 from J, leaving 6 bases between them. Germline V gene sequence: CDR1 KGHSH, CDR2 LQKENI. CDR3 length: 14 residues. The CDR3 DNA reads as TGTGCCAGCTCACCGGCAAGGAACACCGGGGAGCTGTTTTTT. It is translated as CASSPARNTGELFF.

This clone was seen a handful of times. The chain uses TRBV6-1 and TRBJ2-3; D might be TRBD1 or TRBD2, each matching 5 bases. The CDR3 length is 12 residues. V shed 3 bases and J shed 4 bases, with 5 bases lying between them. CDR1 and CDR2 (germline): MNHNS, SASEGT. For the CDR3, the DNA is TGTGCCAGCAGTGAGGGGGCAGATACGCAGTATTTT. Encoded protein: CASSEGADTQYF.

The chain joins TRBV25-1 to TRBJ1-4; D gene ambiguous. Germline values: CDR1 MGHDK, CDR2 SYGVNS. V lost 6 bases and J lost 3, with 14 bases in between. The CDR3 spans 15 residues. The CDR3 reads CASRGGWPPNEKLFF. DNA for the CDR3: TGTGCCAGCAGGGGAGGGTGGCCCCCTAATGAAAAACTGTTTTTT.

This chain uses TRBV13 with TRBJ1-1; D is undetermined. The CDR3 covers 15 residues. V gave up 1 base and J gave up 1 base, with 10 bases separating them. Germline assignment: CDR1 PRHDT and CDR2 FYEKMQ (reference sequence). The CDR3 loop reads CASSLAPLENTEAFF. In nucleotides, the CDR3 is TGTGCCAGCAGCTTAGCGCCTCTCGAGAACACTGAAGCTTTCTTT.

The rearrangement links TRBV15 to TRBJ2-3, with D possibly being TRBD1 (5 bases). V lost 0 bases, J lost 0 bases, and 19 bases lay in between. CDR1 and CDR2 from the germline V gene are LNHNV and YYDKDF (reference sequence). This CDR3 region has 19 residues. This CDR3 is CATSREGASPRKSTDTQYF. The CDR3 nucleotides are TGTGCCACCAGCAGAGAAGGGGCGTCGCCTCGCAAGAGCACAGATACGCAGTATTTT.